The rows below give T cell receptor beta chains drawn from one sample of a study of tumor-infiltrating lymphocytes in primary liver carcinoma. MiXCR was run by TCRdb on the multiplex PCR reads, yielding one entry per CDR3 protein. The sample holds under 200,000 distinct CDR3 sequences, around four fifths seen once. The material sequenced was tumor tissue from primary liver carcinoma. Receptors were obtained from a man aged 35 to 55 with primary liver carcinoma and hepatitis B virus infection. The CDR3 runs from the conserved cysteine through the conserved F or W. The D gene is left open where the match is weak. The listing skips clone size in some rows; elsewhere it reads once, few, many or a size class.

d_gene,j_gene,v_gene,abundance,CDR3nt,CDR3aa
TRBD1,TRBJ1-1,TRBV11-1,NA,TGTGCCGGCAACCCGCGACAGGGTAGGAACAGTGAAGCTTTCTTT,CAGNPRQGRNSEAFF
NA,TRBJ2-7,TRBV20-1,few,TGCAGTGCTAGGGCCGGGACTGGGTCTACGAAGCAGTACTTC,CSARAGTGSTKQYF
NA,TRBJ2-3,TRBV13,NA,TGTGCCAGCAGAAGCAGGGTTATTTCAGATACGCAGTATTTT,CASRSRVISDTQYF
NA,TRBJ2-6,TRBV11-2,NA,TGTGCCAGCAGCATGGGGGGAGAAACGGGCATTTCCCTCTCTGGGGGCAACGTCCTGACTTTC,CASSMGGETGISLSGGNVLTF
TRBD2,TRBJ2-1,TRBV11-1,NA,TGTGCCAGCAGCTCGACCGGGCGGGGGGGCAATGAGGAGTTATTC,CASSSTGRGGNEELF
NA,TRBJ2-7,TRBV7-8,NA,TGTACCAGCAGCCGCGATTCGGACCGCTCCTACGAGCAGTACTTC,CTSSRDSDRSYEQYF
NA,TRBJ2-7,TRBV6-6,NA,TGTGTCAGCAGTTACTCTGACAGGTTCGGCGAGCAGTACTTC,CVSSYSDRFGEQYF
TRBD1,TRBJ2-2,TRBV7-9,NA,TGTGCCAGCGGCGCCGGGACAGGGATGGCAGGGGAGCTGTATTTT,CASGAGTGMAGELYF
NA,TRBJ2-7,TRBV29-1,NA,TGCAGCATCATAGGGCGCTTCGACGGACCCCACTCCTACGAGCAGTACTTC,CSIIGRFDGPHSYEQYF
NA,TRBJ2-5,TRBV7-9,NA,TGTGCCAGCAGCCCCCGGGGGCGGGACAAGGAGACCCAGAACTTC,CASSPRGRDKETQNF
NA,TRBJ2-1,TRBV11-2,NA,TGTGCCAGCAACTTAGTTCTCCTCTCCTACAATGAGCAGTTCTTC,CASNLVLLSYNEQFF
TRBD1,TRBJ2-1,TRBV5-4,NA,TGTGCCAGCAGCCAGGGTGGACAGGGTAGGTCTGGTGAACAGTTGTTC,CASSQGGQGRSGEQLF
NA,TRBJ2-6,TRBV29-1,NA,TGCAGCGTTGCAGCCTCTGGGGCCAACGTCCTGATTTTC,CSVAASGANVLIF
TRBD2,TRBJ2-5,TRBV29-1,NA,TGCAGCGTCTACTTAATAGCGGGACGTATGACCCATTACTTC,CSVYLIAGRMTHYF
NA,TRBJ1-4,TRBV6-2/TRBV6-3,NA,TGTGCCAGCAGAGCGTTGGTTCGGACTAATGAAAGACTATTTTTT,CASRALVRTNERLFF
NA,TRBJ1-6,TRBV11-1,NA,TGTGCCAGCAGCCGGATATTGGTTACACCCATCCACTTT,CASSRILVTPIHF
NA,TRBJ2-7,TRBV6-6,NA,TGTGCCAACAGTCATTACCCGGGACGCAGCTCCTACGAGCAATACTTC,CANSHYPGRSSYEQYF
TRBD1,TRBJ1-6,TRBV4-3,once,TGCGCCAGCAGTTCCTGGGACAGGGGAAAGAATTCACTCCTCCACTTT,CASSSWDRGKNSLLHF
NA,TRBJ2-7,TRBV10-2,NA,TGCGCCAGCAGTGAGTCAACGGGTATGAACGAGCAGTACTTC,CASSESTGMNEQYF
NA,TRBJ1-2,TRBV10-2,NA,TGCGCCAGCTGTGAAATCGTTAACTTTGGCTACACCTTC,CASCEIVNFGYTF
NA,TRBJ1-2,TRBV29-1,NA,TGCAGCGTAGGGCCACCAACAGGAACTCAAGTGACTAACTATGGCTACACCTTC,CSVGPPTGTQVTNYGYTF
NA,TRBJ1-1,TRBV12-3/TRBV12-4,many,TGTGCCAGTACGGGACACGGCGGTGAAGCTTTCTTT,CASTGHGGEAFF
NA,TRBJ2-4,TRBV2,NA,TGTGCCAGCAGGGGGAGAGGGAGCATTCAGTACTTC,CASRGRGSIQYF
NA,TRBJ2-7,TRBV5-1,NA,TGCGCCAGCAGCCTTAACTCAGGGCCTGTCATGTACGAGCAGTACTTC,CASSLNSGPVMYEQYF
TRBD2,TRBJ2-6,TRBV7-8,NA,TGTGCCAGCAGGTTAGACGGGAGGGGGGCTGGGGCCAACTTCCTGACTTTC,CASRLDGRGAGANFLTF
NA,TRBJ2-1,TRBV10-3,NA,TGTGTCATCCGAGGGACTCAAGGCAATGAGCATTTCTTC,CVIRGTQGNEHFF
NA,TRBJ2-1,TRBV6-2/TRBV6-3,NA,TGTGCCAGCAGTTACGATGTGCCCTACGAGCAGTTCTTC,CASSYDVPYEQFF
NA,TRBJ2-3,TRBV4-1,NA,TGCGCCAGCAGCCAAACCACAGCGCCGCCTACGTATAGCACAGATACGCAGTATTTT,CASSQTTAPPTYSTDTQYF